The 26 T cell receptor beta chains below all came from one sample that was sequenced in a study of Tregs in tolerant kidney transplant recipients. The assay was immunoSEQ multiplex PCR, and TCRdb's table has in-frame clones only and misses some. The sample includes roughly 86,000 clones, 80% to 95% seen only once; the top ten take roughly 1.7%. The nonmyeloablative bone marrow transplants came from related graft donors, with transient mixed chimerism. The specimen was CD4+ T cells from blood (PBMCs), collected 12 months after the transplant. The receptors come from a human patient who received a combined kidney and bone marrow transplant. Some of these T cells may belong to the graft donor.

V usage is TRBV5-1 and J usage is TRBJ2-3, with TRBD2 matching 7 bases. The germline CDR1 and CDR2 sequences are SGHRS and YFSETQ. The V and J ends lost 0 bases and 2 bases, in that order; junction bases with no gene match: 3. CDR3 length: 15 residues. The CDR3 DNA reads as TGCGCCAGCAGCTTGGCGGGAGGCCCCACAGATACGCAGTATTTT. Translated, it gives CASSLAGGPTDTQYF.

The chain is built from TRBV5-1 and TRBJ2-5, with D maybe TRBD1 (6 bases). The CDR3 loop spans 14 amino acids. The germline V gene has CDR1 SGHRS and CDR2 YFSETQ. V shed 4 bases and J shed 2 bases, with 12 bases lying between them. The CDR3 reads CASSLQTGQETQYF. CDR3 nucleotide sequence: TGCGCCAGCAGCCTCCAGACAGGACAAGAGACCCAGTACTTC.

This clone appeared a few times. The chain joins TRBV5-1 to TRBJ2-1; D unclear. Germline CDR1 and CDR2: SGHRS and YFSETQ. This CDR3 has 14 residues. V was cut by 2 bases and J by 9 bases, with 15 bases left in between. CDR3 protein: CASSFIVSVSEQFF. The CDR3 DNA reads TGCGCCAGCAGCTTCATCGTTTCTGTCAGTGAGCAGTTCTTC.

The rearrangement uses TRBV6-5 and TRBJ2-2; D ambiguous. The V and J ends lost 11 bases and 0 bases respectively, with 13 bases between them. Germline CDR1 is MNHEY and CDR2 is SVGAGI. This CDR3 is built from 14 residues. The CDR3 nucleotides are TGTGCCGGCACCCCTGGGCCGAACACCGGGGAGCTGTTTTTT. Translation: CAGTPGPNTGELFF.

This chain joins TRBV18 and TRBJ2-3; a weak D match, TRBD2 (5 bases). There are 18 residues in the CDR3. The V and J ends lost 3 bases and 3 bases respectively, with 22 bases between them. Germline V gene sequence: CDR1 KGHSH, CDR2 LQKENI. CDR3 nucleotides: TGTGCCAGCTCACCCATTCTTGGAACTAGAGGTGGAACAGATACGCAGTATTTT. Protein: CASSPILGTRGGTDTQYF.

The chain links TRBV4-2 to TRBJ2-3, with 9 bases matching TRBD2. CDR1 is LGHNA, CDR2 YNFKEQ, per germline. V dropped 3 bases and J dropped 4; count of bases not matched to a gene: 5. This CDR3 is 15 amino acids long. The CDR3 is CASSQREGPADTQYF. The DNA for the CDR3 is TGTGCCAGCAGCCAGCGGGAGGGCCCCGCAGATACGCAGTATTTT.

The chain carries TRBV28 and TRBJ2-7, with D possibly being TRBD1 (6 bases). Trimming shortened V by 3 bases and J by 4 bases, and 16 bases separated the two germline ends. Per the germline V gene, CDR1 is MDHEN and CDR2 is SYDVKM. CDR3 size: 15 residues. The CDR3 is CASSFVGQIWYEQYF. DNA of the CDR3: TGTGCCAGCAGTTTTGTTGGACAGATCTGGTACGAGCAGTACTTC.

CDR3 amino acids: CASSYSASFTDTQYF. The CDR3 nucleotides are TGTGCCAGCAGTTACTCGGCCTCGTTCACAGATACGCAGTATTTT. This rearrangement joins TRBV6-6 to TRBJ2-3, with D unclear. V was trimmed by 0 bases and J by 2 bases, leaving 9 bases between them. This CDR3 is built from 15 residues. The germline CDR1 and CDR2 sequences are MNHNY and SVGAGI (reference sequence).

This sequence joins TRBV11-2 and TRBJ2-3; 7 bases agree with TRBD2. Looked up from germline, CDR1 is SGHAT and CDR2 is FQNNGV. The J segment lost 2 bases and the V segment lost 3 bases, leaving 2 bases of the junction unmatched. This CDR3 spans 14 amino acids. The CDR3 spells CASSFGGSTDTQYF. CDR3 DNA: TGTGCCAGCAGCTTCGGGGGGTCCACAGATACGCAGTATTTT. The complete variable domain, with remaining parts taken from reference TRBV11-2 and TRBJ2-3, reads EAGVAQSPRYKIIEKRQSVAFWCNPISGHATLYWYQQILGQGPKLLIQFQNNGVVDDSQLPKDRFSAERLKGVDSTLKIQPAKLEDSAVYLCASSFGGSTDTQYFGPGTRLTVL.

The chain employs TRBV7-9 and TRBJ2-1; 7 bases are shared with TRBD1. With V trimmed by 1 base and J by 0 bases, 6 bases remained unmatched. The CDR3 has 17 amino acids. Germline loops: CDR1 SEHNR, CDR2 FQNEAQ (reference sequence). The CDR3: CASSLGVTGVSYNEQFF. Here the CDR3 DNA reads TGTGCCAGCAGCTTAGGAGTAACAGGGGTCTCCTACAATGAGCAGTTCTTC.

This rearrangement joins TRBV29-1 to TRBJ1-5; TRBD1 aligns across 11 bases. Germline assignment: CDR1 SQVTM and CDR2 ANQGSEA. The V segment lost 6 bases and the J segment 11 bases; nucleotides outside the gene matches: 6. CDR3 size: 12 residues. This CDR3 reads CSVGQGVESQHF. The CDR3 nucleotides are TGCAGCGTGGGACAGGGGGTAGAGTCCCAGCATTTT.

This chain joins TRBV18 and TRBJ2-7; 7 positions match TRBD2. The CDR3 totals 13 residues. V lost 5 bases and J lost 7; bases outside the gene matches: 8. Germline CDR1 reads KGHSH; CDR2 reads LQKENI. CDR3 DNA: TGTGCCAGCTCAGCCGGGACTATGCGGGAGCAGTACTTC. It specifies CASSAGTMREQYF.

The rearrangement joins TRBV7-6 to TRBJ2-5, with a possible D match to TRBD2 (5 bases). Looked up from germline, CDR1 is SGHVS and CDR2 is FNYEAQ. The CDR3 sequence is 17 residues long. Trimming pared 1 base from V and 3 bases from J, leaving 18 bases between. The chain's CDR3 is CASSLVGFSATKETQYF. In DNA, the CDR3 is TGTGCCAGCAGCTTAGTCGGGTTTAGCGCAACCAAAGAGACCCAGTACTTC.

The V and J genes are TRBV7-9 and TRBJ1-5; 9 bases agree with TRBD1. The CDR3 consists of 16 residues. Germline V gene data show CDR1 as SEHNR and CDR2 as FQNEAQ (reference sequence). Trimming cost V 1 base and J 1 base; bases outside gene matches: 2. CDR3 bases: TGTGCCAGCAGCTTAGGGACAGGGGCGAGCAATCAGCCCCAGCATTTT. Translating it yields CASSLGTGASNQPQHF.

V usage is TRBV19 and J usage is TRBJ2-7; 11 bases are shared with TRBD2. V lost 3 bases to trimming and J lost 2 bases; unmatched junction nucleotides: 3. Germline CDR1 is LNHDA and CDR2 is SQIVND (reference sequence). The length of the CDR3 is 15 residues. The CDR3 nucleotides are TGTGCCAGTAGTATCGGGACTAGCGGTCCCTACGAGCAGTACTTC. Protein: CASSIGTSGPYEQYF. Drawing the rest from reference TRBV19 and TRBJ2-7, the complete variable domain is DGGITQSPKYLFRKEGQNVTLSCEQNLNHDAMYWYRQDPGQGLRLIYYSQIVNDFQKGDIAEGYSVSREKKESFPLTVTSAQKNPTAFYLCASSIGTSGPYEQYFGPGTRLTVT.

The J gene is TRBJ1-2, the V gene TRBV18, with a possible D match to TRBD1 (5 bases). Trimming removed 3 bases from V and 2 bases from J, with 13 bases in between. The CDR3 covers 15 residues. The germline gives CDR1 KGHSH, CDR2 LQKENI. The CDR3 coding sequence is TGTGCCAGCTCACCCAGCGCGGGGCAGAACTATGGCTACACCTTC. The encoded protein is CASSPSAGQNYGYTF. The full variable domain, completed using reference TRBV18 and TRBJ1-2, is NAGVMQNPRHLVRRRGQEARLRCSPMKGHSHVYWYRQLPEEGLKFMVYLQKENIIDESGMPKERFSAEFPKEGPSILRIQQVVRGDSAAYFCASSPSAGQNYGYTFGSGTRLTVV.

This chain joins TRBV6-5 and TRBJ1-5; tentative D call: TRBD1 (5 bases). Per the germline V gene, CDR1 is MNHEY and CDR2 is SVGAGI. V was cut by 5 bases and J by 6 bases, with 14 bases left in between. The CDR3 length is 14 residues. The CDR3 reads CASSQRRGGQPQHF. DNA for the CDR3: TGTGCCAGCAGTCAAAGACGGGGGGGTCAGCCCCAGCATTTT.

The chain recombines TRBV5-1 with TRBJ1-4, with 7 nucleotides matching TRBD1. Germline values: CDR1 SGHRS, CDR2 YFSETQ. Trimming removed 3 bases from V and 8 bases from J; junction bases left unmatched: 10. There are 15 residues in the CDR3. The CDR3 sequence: CASSSLTGRREKLFF. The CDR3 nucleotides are TGCGCCAGCAGCTCTTTGACAGGGCGACGGGAAAAACTGTTTTTT.

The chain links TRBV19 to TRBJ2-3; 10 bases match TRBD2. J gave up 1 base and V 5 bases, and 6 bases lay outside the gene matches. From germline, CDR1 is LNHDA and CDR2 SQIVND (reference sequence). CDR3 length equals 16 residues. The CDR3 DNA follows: TGTGCCAGTAGTTCCGTAGCGGGAGGCCGCACAGATACGCAGTATTTT. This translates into CASSSVAGGRTDTQYF.

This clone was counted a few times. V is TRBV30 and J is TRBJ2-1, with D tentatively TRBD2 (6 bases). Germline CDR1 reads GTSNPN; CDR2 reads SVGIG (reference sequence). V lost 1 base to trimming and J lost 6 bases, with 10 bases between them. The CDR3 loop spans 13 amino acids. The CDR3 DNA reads TGTGCCTGGAGTGGACTAGTAATCAATGAGCAGTTCTTC. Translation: CAWSGLVINEQFF.

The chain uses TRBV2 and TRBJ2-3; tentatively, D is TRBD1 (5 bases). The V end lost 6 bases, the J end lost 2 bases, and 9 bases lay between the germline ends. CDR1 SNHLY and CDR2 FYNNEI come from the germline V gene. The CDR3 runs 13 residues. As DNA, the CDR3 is TGTGCCAGCAGCCCGGACACCACAGATACGCAGTATTTT. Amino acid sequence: CASSPDTTDTQYF. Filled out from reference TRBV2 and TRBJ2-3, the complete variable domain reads EPEVTQTPSHQVTQMGQEVILRCVPISNHLYFYWYRQILGQKVEFLVSFYNNEISEKSEIFDDQFSVERPDGSNFTLKIRSTKLEDSAMYFCASSPDTTDTQYFGPGTRLTVL.

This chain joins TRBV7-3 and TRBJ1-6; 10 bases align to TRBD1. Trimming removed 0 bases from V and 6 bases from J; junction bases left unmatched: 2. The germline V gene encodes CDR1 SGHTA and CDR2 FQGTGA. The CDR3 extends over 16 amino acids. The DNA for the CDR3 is TGTGCCAGCAGCTTAACGGGGGACAGGGGTAATTCACCCCTCCACTTT. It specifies CASSLTGDRGNSPLHF.

CDR3 sequence reads: CASSARTGAGETQYF. The CDR3 region has the DNA TGTGCCAGCAGTGCTCGGACAGGGGCCGGAGAGACCCAGTACTTC. V and J are TRBV6-6 and TRBJ2-5; 9 bases line up with TRBD1. V trimming: 5 bases; J trimming: 4 bases; junction bases outside the gene matches: 8. CDR3 size: 15 residues. The germline CDR1 and CDR2 sequences are MNHNY and SVGAGI (reference sequence).

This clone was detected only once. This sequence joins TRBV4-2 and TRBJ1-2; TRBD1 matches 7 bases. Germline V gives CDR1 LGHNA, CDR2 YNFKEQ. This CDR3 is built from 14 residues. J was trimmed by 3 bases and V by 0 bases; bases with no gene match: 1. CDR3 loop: CASSQDGTDYGYTF. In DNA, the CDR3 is TGTGCCAGCAGCCAAGATGGGACAGACTATGGCTACACCTTC.

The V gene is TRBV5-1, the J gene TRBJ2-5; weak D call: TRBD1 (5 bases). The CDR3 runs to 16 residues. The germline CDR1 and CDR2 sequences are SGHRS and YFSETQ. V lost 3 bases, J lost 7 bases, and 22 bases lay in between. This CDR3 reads CASSWEGQVTTRTQYF. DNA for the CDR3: TGCGCCAGCAGCTGGGAAGGACAAGTTACCACACGGACCCAGTACTTC.

The CDR3 region is CASSPSSGQGGNEQFF. The CDR3 DNA is TGTGCCAGCAGTCCCTCCTCGGGACAGGGGGGCAATGAGCAGTTCTTC. The chain recombines TRBV28 with TRBJ2-1; 11 positions agree with TRBD1. CDR3 length: 16 residues. J lost 6 bases, V lost 5 bases, and 9 bases had no gene match. Germline V gene lookup returns CDR1 MDHEN and CDR2 SYDVKM.